This T cell receptor (beta chain) came from a study of beta chain features in type 1 diabetes. Broader study findings: Reduced insertions and increased deletions marked VDJ junctions in type 1 diabetes patients. Patients showed naive, central memory and Treg TCRB repertoires that appeared more similar than those of healthy donors. In every one of the four CD4+ subsets, TCRB CDR3s were moderately but significantly shorter in Type 1 diabetes patients.

This clone was seen only once. What it recognizes is unknown. Expressed TCRB transcripts were sequenced after all isolated RNA was converted to cDNA. The method was immunoSEQ multiplex PCR; TCRdb's version includes in-frame clones alone and lacks a portion of them. This table has 350,000 to 450,000 clones, approximately 15% appearing once. Specimen: naive CD4+ T cells from blood. The source is a woman aged 18-35 years in good health.

The CDR3 sequence: CASSSGQGGNTGELFF. CDR3 nucleotide sequence: TGTGCCAGCTCATCAGGACAGGGTGGGAACACCGGGGAGCTGTTTTTT. The gene calls are TRBV18 and TRBJ2-2; 8 bases map to TRBD1. The junction had 6 bases not matched to a gene; V was cut back by 5 bases and J by 1 base. The CDR3 extends over 16 amino acids. CDR1 and CDR2 (germline): KGHSH, LQKENI. The full variable domain, in which reference TRBV18 and TRBJ2-2 provide the parts outside the CDR3, is NAGVMQNPRHLVRRRGQEARLRCSPMKGHSHVYWYRQLPEEGLKFMVYLQKENIIDESGMPKERFSAEFPKEGPSILRIQQVVRGDSAAYFCASSSGQGGNTGELFFGEGSRLTVL.